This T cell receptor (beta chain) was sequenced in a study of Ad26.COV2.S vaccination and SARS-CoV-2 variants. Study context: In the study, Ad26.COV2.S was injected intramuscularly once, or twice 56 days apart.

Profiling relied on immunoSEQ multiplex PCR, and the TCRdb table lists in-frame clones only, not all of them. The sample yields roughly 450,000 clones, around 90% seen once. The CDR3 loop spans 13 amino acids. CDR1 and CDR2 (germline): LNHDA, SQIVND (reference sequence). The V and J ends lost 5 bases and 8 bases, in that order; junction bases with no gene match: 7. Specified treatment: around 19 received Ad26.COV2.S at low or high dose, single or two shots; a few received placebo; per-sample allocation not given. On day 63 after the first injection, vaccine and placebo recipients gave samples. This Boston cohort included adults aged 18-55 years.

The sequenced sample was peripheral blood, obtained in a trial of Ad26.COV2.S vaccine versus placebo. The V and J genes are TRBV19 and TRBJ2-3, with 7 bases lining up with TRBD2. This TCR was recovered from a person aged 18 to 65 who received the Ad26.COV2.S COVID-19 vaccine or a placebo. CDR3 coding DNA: TGTGCCAGTAGTGCGACGACTAGCAGTACGCAGTATTTT. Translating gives CASSATTSSTQYF. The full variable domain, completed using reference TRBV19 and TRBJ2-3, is DGGITQSPKYLFRKEGQNVTLSCEQNLNHDAMYWYRQDPGQGLRLIYYSQIVNDFQKGDIAEGYSVSREKKESFPLTVTSAQKNPTAFYLCASSATTSSTQYFGPGTRLTVL.